Listed here are 20 T cell receptor beta chains from one sample, sequenced in a study of shared clonotypes between healthy human individuals. Naive CD8 cells lacked CD45RO, underwent positive selection for CCR7 and left out terminally differentiated effector memory CD45RA+ cells. Using immunoSEQ multiplex PCR, the repertoire was profiled, and TCRdb retains in-frame clones only, with some absent. The sample shows approximately 1.9 million clones, over 85% of them seen only once. Sequences were obtained from naive CD8+ T cells from PBMCs. These receptors were collected from a man between 18 and 29 years old in good health. Some clones in this sample may be carry-over from other donors' samples.

The chain carries TRBV5-1 and TRBJ1-1, with 8 bases aligning to TRBD1. Germline CDR1 is SGHRS and CDR2 is YFSETQ. The CDR3 contains 18 residues. The ends lost 2 bases at V and 4 bases at J; junction bases unmatched: 16. The CDR3 DNA reads as TGCGCCAGCAGCTTAATCCCCCTCTACAGGGGGGAGGGCACTGAAGCTTTCTTT. Translating gives CASSLIPLYRGEGTEAFF.

The chain is built from TRBV28 and TRBJ1-1; D perhaps matches TRBD1 (6 bases). V was cut by 2 bases and J by 5 bases, with 12 bases left in between. The germline V gene has CDR1 MDHEN and CDR2 SYDVKM. The CDR3 contains 14 residues. The CDR3 nucleotides read TGTGCCAGCAGTTTACCCGAGGGGGGGACTGAAGCTTTCTTT. Amino acid sequence: CASSLPEGGTEAFF.

The genes are TRBV27 and TRBJ2-1; TRBD2 aligns across 10 bases. Germline assignment: CDR1 MNHEY and CDR2 SMNVEV (reference sequence). V was pared by 4 bases and J by 8 bases, with 5 bases of the junction left unmatched. CDR3 size: 14 residues. The CDR3 region is CASSSSGSFDEQFF. CDR3 bases: TGTGCCAGCAGTTCTAGCGGGAGTTTCGATGAGCAGTTCTTC.

The chain employs TRBV2 and TRBJ2-1, with a weak D call TRBD2 (6 bases). The germline V and J ends were trimmed by 3 bases and 2 bases, with 11 bases remaining between them. CDR3 length equals 15 residues. Germline V gives CDR1 SNHLY, CDR2 FYNNEI. CDR3: CASSDGDSPYNEQFF. The CDR3 nucleotides read TGTGCCAGCAGTGACGGGGACTCCCCCTACAATGAGCAGTTCTTC.

J is TRBJ2-7 and V is TRBV19; tentative D call: TRBD1 (6 bases). V was clipped by 6 bases and J by 4 bases, with 16 bases between them. The CDR3 has 14 amino acids. CDR1 LNHDA and CDR2 SQIVND come from the germline V gene (reference sequence). CDR3 sequence (DNA): TGTGCCAGTAGCCCCGAGAGGGGGTTATACGAGCAGTACTTC. It is translated as CASSPERGLYEQYF.

V and J are TRBV7-8 and TRBJ2-4; either TRBD1 or TRBD2 may supply D (5 bases each). Trimming removed 5 bases from V and 0 bases from J, with 11 bases in between. Germline loops: CDR1 SGHVS, CDR2 FQNEAQ. This CDR3 region has 15 residues. The CDR3 region has the DNA TGTGCCAGCAGCGGATCGAGGGGAGCCAAAAACATTCAGTACTTC. Translating gives CASSGSRGAKNIQYF.

This clone turned up a few times. The chain recombines TRBV7-9 with TRBJ2-2, with 7 bases that match TRBD2. This CDR3 is built from 13 residues. The germline V gene encodes CDR1 SEHNR and CDR2 FQNEAQ (reference sequence). V shed 6 bases and J 6 bases; nucleotides not matched to a gene: 4. CDR3: CASRPTSPGELFF. The CDR3 DNA is TGTGCCAGCAGACCGACTAGCCCCGGGGAGCTGTTTTTT.

The chain carries TRBV28 and TRBJ2-1, with TRBD1 as a possible D gene (6 bases). Trimming removed 5 bases at V and 5 bases at J, with 10 bases between. The CDR3 contains 13 residues. The germline CDR1 and CDR2 sequences are MDHEN and SYDVKM. This CDR3 reads CASSQGIHNEQFF. The CDR3 DNA reads as TGTGCCAGCAGTCAGGGGATCCACAATGAGCAGTTCTTC.

This clone showed up just once. The chain couples TRBV7-6 to TRBJ2-2, with 11 nucleotides matching TRBD2. The CDR3 spans 18 residues. CDR1 is SGHVS, CDR2 FNYEAQ, per germline. V gave up 2 bases and J gave up 3 bases; unmatched junction bases: 8. The CDR3 sequence is CASSLFASGRPDTGELFF. The CDR3 DNA sequence: TGTGCCAGCAGCTTATTCGCTAGCGGGAGGCCTGACACCGGGGAGCTGTTTTTT.

The chain uses TRBV10-3 and TRBJ2-7; no firm D call. The germline gives CDR1 ENHRY, CDR2 SYGVKD. The CDR3 spans 14 residues. Trimming shortened V by 4 bases and J by 1 base, and 11 bases separated the two germline ends. The DNA for the CDR3 is TGTGCCATCAGTGGCTCCCTATTATCCTACGAGCAGTACTTC. Protein: CAISGSLLSYEQYF.

Written as DNA, the CDR3 is TGTGCCAGCAGTCAACCGACAGGGGGCACTGAAGCTTTCTTT. Translated, it gives CASSQPTGGTEAFF. The chain employs TRBV28 and TRBJ1-1; 9 positions agree with TRBD1. The CDR3 runs to 14 residues. Germline V CDR1 and CDR2: MDHEN, SYDVKM. V lost 5 bases, J lost 4 bases, and 5 bases stayed unmatched.

The rearrangement links TRBV4-3 to TRBJ2-7, with 8 positions matching TRBD1. After removal of 1 base from V and 6 bases from J, the junction contained 5 bases not matched to a gene. Germline CDR1 reads LGHNA; CDR2 reads YSLEER. The CDR3 is 14 residues long. CDR3 bases: TGCGCCAGCAGCCAAGTACAGGGGGTAACCGAGCAGTACTTC. It codes for CASSQVQGVTEQYF.

The chain recombines TRBV5-4 with TRBJ2-2; perhaps TRBD1 as D (6 bases). This CDR3 has 16 amino acids. V was trimmed by 3 bases and J by 5 bases, leaving 17 bases between them. Per the germline V gene, CDR1 is SGHNT and CDR2 is YYREEE (reference sequence). The CDR3 DNA is TGTGCCAGCAGCTCTTACCCGGGACAAAGGACCGGGGAGCTGTTTTTT. It encodes CASSSYPGQRTGELFF.

This chain links TRBV28 with TRBJ1-5; the D is unclear. CDR1 and CDR2 from the germline V gene are MDHEN and SYDVKM. This CDR3 spans 14 amino acids. V dropped 6 bases and J dropped 1 base, with 10 bases sitting between them. The CDR3 sequence is CASSPSRSNQPQHF. The DNA for the CDR3 is TGTGCCAGCAGCCCCAGCCGCAGCAATCAGCCCCAGCATTTT.

This chain connects TRBV7-8 to TRBJ2-7; a possible D gene is TRBD1 (5 bases). Trimming took 5 bases from V and 3 from J, leaving 20 bases between them. CDR1 is SGHVS and CDR2 is FQNEAQ in the germline V gene. CDR3 length: 16 residues. CDR3 residues: CASSRSGNPPYYEQYF. CDR3 DNA: TGTGCCAGCAGCCGCTCAGGGAACCCCCCCTACTACGAGCAGTACTTC.

V and J are TRBV5-1 and TRBJ2-7; D is perhaps TRBD2 (7 bases). V was pared by 0 bases and J by 3 bases, with 13 bases between. The CDR3 consists of 15 residues. The V gene's germline CDR1 is SGHRS and CDR2 YFSETQ. CDR3 in amino acids: CASSLEGEGLYEQYF. The CDR3 DNA follows: TGCGCCAGCAGCTTGGAGGGGGAGGGGCTCTACGAGCAGTACTTC.

As to this clone: The same CDR3 can be traced to other DNA sequences in this sample. The genes are TRBV28 and TRBJ2-7, with TRBD2 identical over 7 bases. The germline CDR1 and CDR2 sequences are MDHEN and SYDVKM. This CDR3 region has 14 residues. The V and J ends lost 2 bases and 1 base, in that order; junction bases with no gene match: 2. Written as DNA, the CDR3 is TGTGCCAGCAGTTTACAGGGAGGGTCCTACGAGCAGTACTTC. Translated, it gives CASSLQGGSYEQYF. The complete variable domain, with remaining parts taken from reference TRBV28 and TRBJ2-7, reads DVKVTQSSRYLVKRTGEKVFLECVQDMDHENMFWYRQDPGLGLRLIYFSYDVKMKEKGDIPEGYSVSREKKERFSLILESASTNQTSMYLCASSLQGGSYEQYFGPGTRLTVT.

The DNA for the CDR3 is TGTGCCAGCAGCTCCTTCGGACAGGGGAACACTGAAGCTTTCTTT. Protein product: CASSSFGQGNTEAFF. The chain carries TRBV7-9 and TRBJ1-1, with 8 bases matching TRBD1. The V and J ends lost 4 bases and 1 base, in that order; junction bases with no gene match: 5. The germline gives CDR1 SEHNR, CDR2 FQNEAQ (reference sequence). CDR3 length equals 15 residues.

The rearrangement links TRBV10-3 to TRBJ2-5; 11 bases fit TRBD1. This CDR3 region has 14 residues. With 8 bases clipped from V and 5 bases from J, the junction kept 7 bases outside the gene matches. Germline values: CDR1 ENHRY, CDR2 SYGVKD. Here the CDR3 reads CAIEDRGQRETQYF. Here the CDR3 DNA reads TGTGCCATCGAGGACAGGGGGCAAAGGGAGACCCAGTACTTC.

The rearrangement uses TRBV4-2 and TRBJ2-3; D uncertain. The germline V and J ends were trimmed by 0 bases and 1 base, with 11 bases remaining between them. CDR1 is LGHNA and CDR2 is YNFKEQ in the germline V gene. The CDR3 consists of 16 residues. The CDR3 spells CASSQDLRRGTDTQYF. As DNA, the CDR3 is TGTGCCAGCAGCCAAGATCTCCGCCGCGGCACAGATACGCAGTATTTT.